The 11 T cell receptor beta chains listed next were all sequenced from one sample in a study of cytotoxic CD8 clonotypes in ibrutinib-treated CLL. TCRdb's copy holds only in-frame clones and misses some; the assay was immunoSEQ multiplex PCR. The table lists roughly 170,000 clones, approximately 80% of them singletons. The sequences come from PBMCs, collected after 24 months of ibrutinib treatment. The receptors derive from a human donor with chronic lymphocytic leukemia.

V is TRBV19 and J is TRBJ2-3; D may be TRBD2 (5 bases). CDR3 length: 14 amino acids. The V end lost 3 bases, the J end lost 2 bases, and 9 bases lay between the germline ends. Germline V gene lookup returns CDR1 LNHDA and CDR2 SQIVND (reference sequence). The CDR3 spells CASSISGSTDTQYF. Written as DNA, the CDR3 is TGTGCCAGTAGTATCTCGGGGTCCACAGATACGCAGTATTTT.

The genes are TRBV30 and TRBJ2-5; TRBD1 or TRBD2 may be the D gene (6 bases each). The CDR3 totals 13 residues. Germline lookup yields CDR1 GTSNPN and CDR2 SVGIG (reference sequence). V was trimmed by 0 bases and J by 7 bases, leaving 12 bases between them. The CDR3 reads CAWSVGGFGTQYF. The CDR3 DNA reads TGTGCCTGGAGTGTAGGGGGGTTCGGGACCCAGTACTTC.

This sequence joins TRBV5-5 and TRBJ2-7; D remains unclear. Germline CDR1 is SGHKS and CDR2 is YYEKEE (reference sequence). V lost 0 bases and J lost 0, with 10 bases in between. The CDR3 is 15 amino acids. This CDR3 is CASSLEGSSSYEQYF. The CDR3, as DNA: TGTGCCAGCAGCTTGGAGGGCTCCAGCTCCTACGAGCAGTACTTC.

The chain carries TRBV7-3 and TRBJ2-3, with D possibly called TRBD1 or TRBD2 (6 bases each). The CDR3 covers 15 residues. Trimming took off 2 bases at V and 2 bases at J, with 11 bases between the two ends. CDR1 SGHTA and CDR2 FQGTGA come from the germline V gene. In DNA form, the CDR3 reads TGTGCCAGCAGCTTAGGGGGGCTATTCACAGATACGCAGTATTTT. It translates to CASSLGGLFTDTQYF. Full variable domain (remainder filled in from reference TRBV7-3 and TRBJ2-3): GAGVSQTPSNKVTEKGKYVELRCDPISGHTALYWYRQSLGQGPEFLIYFQGTGAADDSGLPNDRFFAVRPEGSVSTLKIQRTERGDSAVYLCASSLGGLFTDTQYFGPGTRLTVL.

This clone came up once. Distinct nucleotide sequences in the sample also encode this CDR3. The chain recombines TRBV9 with TRBJ1-1; no clear D gene. The germline V gene encodes CDR1 SGDLS and CDR2 YYNGEE. The V end lost 0 bases, the J end lost 1 base, and 4 bases lay between the germline ends. This CDR3 has 13 residues. The CDR3 region is CASSVEGNTEAFF. The CDR3 DNA follows: TGTGCCAGCAGCGTAGAAGGGAACACTGAAGCTTTCTTT. The whole variable domain, remainder taken from reference TRBV9 and TRBJ1-1, is DSGVTQTPKHLITATGQRVTLRCSPRSGDLSVYWYQQSLDQGLQFLIQYYNGEERAKGNILERFSAQQFPDLHSELNLSSLELGDSALYFCASSVEGNTEAFFGQGTRLTVV.

The rearrangement uses TRBV4-3 and TRBJ2-3, with TRBD2 matching 8 bases. Germline CDR1 and CDR2: LGHNA and YSLEER. The CDR3 runs 15 residues. Germline trimming cut 0 bases from V and 7 bases from J; bases unmatched to any gene: 6. CDR3 region: CASSQDGREGNTQYF. In nucleotides, the CDR3 is TGCGCCAGCAGCCAAGACGGCCGGGAGGGAAATACGCAGTATTTT.

The V call is TRBV5-1, the J call TRBJ1-1; D is perhaps TRBD1 (5 bases). The CDR3 contains 14 residues. In germline, CDR1 is SGHRS, CDR2 YFSETQ. The germline V and J ends were trimmed by 2 bases and 3 bases, with 11 bases remaining between them. CDR3 amino acids: CASSLAGGDTEAFF. CDR3 DNA: TGCGCCAGCAGCTTAGCAGGAGGGGACACTGAAGCTTTCTTT.

For the CDR3, the DNA is TGCGCCAGCAGTAGGGGGCGGATGAACACTGAAGCTTTCTTT. Translating it yields CASSRGRMNTEAFF. The rearrangement joins TRBV5-1 to TRBJ1-1, with 7 bases lining up with TRBD1. Germline loops: CDR1 SGHRS, CDR2 YFSETQ. The CDR3 contains 14 residues. J lost 0 bases, V lost 5 bases, and 4 bases had no gene match.

This clone has only one observation. In nucleotides, the CDR3 is TGTGCCAGCAGCTTAGGCGGAGAAACCCACAATGAGCAGTTCTTC. Protein product: CASSLGGETHNEQFF. V usage is TRBV7-3 and J usage is TRBJ2-1, with no clear D. Germline CDR1 SGHTA, CDR2 FQGTGA. V was clipped by 2 bases and J by 5 bases, with 13 bases between them. CDR3 length equals 15 residues.

In DNA form, the CDR3 reads TGCAGCGTTGAAGAAAGAGCCTCCTACGAGCAGTACTTC. Its protein product is CSVEERASYEQYF. This chain connects TRBV29-1 to TRBJ2-7, with unresolved D. The CDR3 consists of 13 residues. In germline, CDR1 is SQVTM, CDR2 ANQGSEA. V was shortened by 0 bases and J by 0 bases, with 6 bases between the two germline ends.

The gene calls are TRBV11-1 and TRBJ1-4; D remains ambiguous. This CDR3 is 13 amino acids long. From germline, CDR1 is SGHAT and CDR2 FQDESV (reference sequence). Trimming removed 6 bases at V and 4 bases at J, with 9 bases between. Here the CDR3 reads CASRHNHNEKLFF. CDR3 nucleotide sequence: TGTGCCAGCAGACACAACCATAATGAAAAACTGTTTTTT. The complete variable domain, with remaining parts taken from reference TRBV11-1 and TRBJ1-4, reads EAEVAQSPRYKITEKSQAVAFWCDPISGHATLYWYRQILGQGPELLVQFQDESVVDDSQLPKDRFSAERLKGVDSTLKIQPAELGDSAMYLCASRHNHNEKLFFGSGTQLSVL.